The clone carrying this TCR beta chain was counted between two and nine times. No antigen is known for it. The CDR3 extends over 12 amino acids. Germline CDR1 and CDR2: SQVTM and ANQGSEA. Trimming pared 1 base from V and 4 bases from J, leaving 7 bases between. The data originate from a study of naive and memory T cell subsets. An equimolar mix of two oligonucleotides served as the beta constant-region primer for TRBC1 and TRBC2. Nested alpha and beta constant-region primers with the SP2 primer drove four PCR rounds on ligated cDNA. TCRdb re-analysed the UMI-ligation and nested PCR reads in MiXCR, keeping a single row per CDR3 protein. This sample yields 90,000 to 120,000 distinct CDR3 sequences, of which approximately 14% are seen a single time; 2.5% to 3% belongs to the top ten. CMV status came from CD4+ T cell IFNgamma after overnight CMV lysate stimulation of fresh PBMCs. Four subsets defined by CD45RA and CD27 were sorted after CD3, CD4, CD8 and live/dead staining.

Notes on the study in general: TCR abundance followed a power law differing between naive and memory subsets. Naive repertoires, especially CD8, held a few larger clonotypes, possibly memory cells re-expressing CD45RA. Findings for naive and memory subsets could not be checked against ground truth.

J is TRBJ1-1 and V is TRBV29-1; no firm D call. Specimen: naive CD8+ T cells from blood. The source of this sequence is a human donor in good health. The CDR3 reads CSVEGSVTEAFF. The CDR3 region has the DNA TGCAGCGTTGAAGGATCAGTCACTGAAGCTTTCTTT.